This T cell receptor (beta chain) was captured in a study of blood T cell repertoires in COVID-19. Only in-frame clones appear in the TCRdb table, and some are missing; sequencing was by immunoSEQ multiplex PCR. The sample lists hundreds of thousands of clones, about 90% occurring once. The J segment lost 0 bases and the V segment lost 3 bases, leaving 3 bases of the junction unmatched. CDR1 is SGHKS and CDR2 is YYEKEE in the germline V gene (reference sequence). This CDR3 has 15 residues. The receptor's source is a man of 80 years or more with acute or convalescent COVID-19. Material for sequencing was peripheral blood. The gene calls are TRBV5-5 and TRBJ1-5, with 7 bases identical to TRBD1. In nucleotides, the CDR3 is TGTGCCAGCAGCTCGACAGGGAATAGCAATCAGCCCCAGCATTTT. Protein sequence: CASSSTGNSNQPQHF.